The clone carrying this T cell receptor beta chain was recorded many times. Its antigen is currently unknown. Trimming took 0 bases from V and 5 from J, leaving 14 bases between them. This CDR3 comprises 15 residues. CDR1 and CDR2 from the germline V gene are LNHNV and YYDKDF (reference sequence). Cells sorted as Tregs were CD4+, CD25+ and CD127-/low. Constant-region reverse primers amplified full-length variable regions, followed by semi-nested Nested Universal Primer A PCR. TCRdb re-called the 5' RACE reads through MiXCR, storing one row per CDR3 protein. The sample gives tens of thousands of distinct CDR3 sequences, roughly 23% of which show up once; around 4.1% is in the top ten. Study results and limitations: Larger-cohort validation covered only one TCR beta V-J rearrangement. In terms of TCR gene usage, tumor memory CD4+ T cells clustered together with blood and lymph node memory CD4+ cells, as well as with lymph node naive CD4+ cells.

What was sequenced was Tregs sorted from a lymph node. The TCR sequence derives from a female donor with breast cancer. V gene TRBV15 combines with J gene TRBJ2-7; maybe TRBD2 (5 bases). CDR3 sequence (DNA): TGTGCCACCAGCAGAGATCGGCTAGCAGCCCACGAGCAGTACTTC. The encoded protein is CATSRDRLAAHEQYF.